The sequence of this TCR beta chain was determined in a study of T cell repertoires in cytomegalovirus infection. Study at large: Public TCR beta signatures provided an indication of both CMV infection and a matching HLA type.

Note on this clonotype: The antigen remains unidentified.

Whole-study findings and limits: Within the response measured ex vivo, HLA-C-restricted CMV-specific TCR beta clonotypes were dominant. Carriers of CMV plus the relevant HLA were identified by cumulative public TCR beta family frequency.

The CDR3 sequence is 18 residues long. The V segment lost 4 bases and the J segment 2 bases; nucleotides outside the gene matches: 15. CDR1 and CDR2 from the germline V gene are SEHNR and FQNEAQ (reference sequence). TCRdb independently ran MiXCR on the reads; one entry per CDR3 protein. The sample holds fewer than 700,000 distinct CDR3 sequences, around 24% seen once. Sequencing used CD8+ T cells from PBMCs. The V gene is TRBV7-9, the J gene TRBJ2-7; the match to TRBD1 covers 9 bases. This clonotype was sampled from a human donor in good health (CMV status not recorded). Some clones in this sample may be carry-over from other donors' samples. This CDR3 is CASSSKTPRDRAPYEQYF. DNA for the CDR3: TGTGCCAGCAGCTCCAAGACCCCCCGGGACAGGGCCCCCTACGAGCAGTACTTC. Full variable domain (missing parts from reference TRBV7-9 and TRBJ2-7): DTGVSQNPRHKITKRGQNVTFRCDPISEHNRLYWYRQTLGQGPEFLTYFQNEAQLEKSRLLSDRFSAERPKGSFSTLEIQRTEQGDSAMYLCASSSKTPRDRAPYEQYFGPGTRLTVT.